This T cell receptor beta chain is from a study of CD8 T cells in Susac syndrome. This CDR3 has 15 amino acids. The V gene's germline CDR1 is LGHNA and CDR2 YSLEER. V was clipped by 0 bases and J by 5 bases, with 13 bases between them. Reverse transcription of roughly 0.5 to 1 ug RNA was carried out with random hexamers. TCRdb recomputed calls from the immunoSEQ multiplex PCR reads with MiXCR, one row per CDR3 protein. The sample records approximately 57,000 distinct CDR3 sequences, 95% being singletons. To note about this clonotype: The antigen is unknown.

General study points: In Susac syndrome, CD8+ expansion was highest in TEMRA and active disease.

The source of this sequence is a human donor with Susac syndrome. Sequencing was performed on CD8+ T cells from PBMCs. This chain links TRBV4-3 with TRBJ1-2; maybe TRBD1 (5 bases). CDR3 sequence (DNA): TGCGCCAGCAGCCAAGATAGACAGCTTCGATATGGCTACACCTTC. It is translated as CASSQDRQLRYGYTF.